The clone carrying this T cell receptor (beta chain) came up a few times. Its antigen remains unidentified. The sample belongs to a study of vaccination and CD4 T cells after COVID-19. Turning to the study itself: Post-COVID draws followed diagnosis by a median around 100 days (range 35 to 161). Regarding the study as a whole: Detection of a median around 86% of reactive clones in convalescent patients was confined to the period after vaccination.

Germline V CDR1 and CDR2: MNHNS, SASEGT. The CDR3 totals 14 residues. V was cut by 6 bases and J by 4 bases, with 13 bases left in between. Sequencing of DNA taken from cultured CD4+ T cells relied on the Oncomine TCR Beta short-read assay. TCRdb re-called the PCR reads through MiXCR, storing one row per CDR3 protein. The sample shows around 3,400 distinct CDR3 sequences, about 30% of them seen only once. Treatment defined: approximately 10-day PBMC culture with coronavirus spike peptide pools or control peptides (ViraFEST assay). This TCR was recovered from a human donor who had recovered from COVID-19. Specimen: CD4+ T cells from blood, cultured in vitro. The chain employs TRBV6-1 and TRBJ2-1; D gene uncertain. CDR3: CASRRRSEYNEQFF. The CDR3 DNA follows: TGTGCCAGCAGGAGGCGATCGGAATACAATGAGCAGTTCTTC.